The clone carrying this TCR beta chain was counted between two and nine times. The entry originates in a study of shared clonotypes between healthy human individuals. Samples left unsorted employed approximately 90 million PBMCs for genomic DNA. Researchers divided each subset's genomic DNA evenly across several immunoSEQ plates. As processed by the authors: Owing to the provision of junction-only sequences devoid of quality scores by immunoSEQ, filtering differed. Data came from immunoSEQ multiplex PCR; TCRdb stores just in-frame clones and leaves some out. The V and J calls and clone size come from that table; D and trimming were worked out from the DNA. The profile covers around 95,000 clones, with more than 45% appearing a single time and less than 15% taken by the ten largest. The V gene lost 3 bases and the J gene lost 3 bases, with 11 bases spanning the gap. CDR1 ENHRY and CDR2 SYGVKD come from the germline V gene. The CDR3 has 14 residues.

V is TRBV10-3 and J is TRBJ1-1; D unresolved. This sequence originates from a woman aged 40 to 50 in good health. Some clones in this sample may be carry-over from other donors' samples. The specimen was PBMCs. The CDR3 DNA reads TGTGCCATCAGTGACAGGCTAGGGTACACTGAAGCTTTCTTT. Its translation: CAISDRLGYTEAFF.